This T cell receptor (beta chain) was found in a study of blood T cell repertoires in COVID-19. Germline CDR1 is MDHEN and CDR2 is SYDVKM. The CDR3 sequence is 13 residues long. V was shortened by 7 bases and J by 7 bases, with 16 bases between the two germline ends. Authors' analysis steps: Nucleated cell number was recorded as an estimate derived from reference gene primer amplification. The table came from immunoSEQ multiplex PCR; TCRdb's copy has only in-frame clones and leaves some out. V, J and clone size reflect that table, while D and trimming were determined from the DNA. In the table there are 250,000 to 350,000 clones, approximately 88% of which are singletons. Seattle's enrolled individuals joined amid active infection and were then monitored longitudinally.

The chain employs TRBV28 and TRBJ1-2; D unclear. This receptor was identified in a human donor with COVID-19, enrolled during active disease. The donor label of this sample is uncertain. The sequenced sample consisted of peripheral blood. Written as DNA, the CDR3 is TGTGCCAGCACCAACCCCGGGGTTTCTGGCTACACCTTC. This sequence encodes CASTNPGVSGYTF.